This is a list of T cell receptor beta chains from one sample in a study of T cell repertoires in cytomegalovirus infection. TCRdb re-called the reads with MiXCR, one entry per CDR3 protein. The repertoire has a few hundred thousand distinct CDR3 sequences, roughly an eighth of them found once; the top ten carry 8.5% to 9%. Sequenced material: PBMCs. The receptors stem from a human donor in good health (CMV status not recorded). Some clones in this sample may be carry-over from other donors' samples. Both conserved end residues are part of each CDR3. D genes are given only for firm matches. Size is omitted from some rows. Given values are once, few, many or a class for expanded clones.

clone_size	v_call	d_call	j_call	cdr3_aa	cdr3_nt
many	TRBV28	NA	TRBJ2-7	CASSLNSIYEQYF	TGTGCCAGCAGTTTAAACAGCATCTACGAGCAGTACTTC
NA	TRBV5-1	TRBD2	TRBJ2-1	CASSPGLAGGPNEQFF	TGCGCCAGCAGCCCGGGACTAGCGGGGGGGCCGAATGAGCAGTTCTTC
many	TRBV28	NA	TRBJ2-7	CASNKRGGGFPLAYEQYF	TGTGCCAGCAACAAAAGGGGGGGAGGGTTCCCTCTTGCCTACGAGCAGTACTTC
many	TRBV7-2	NA	TRBJ2-7	CASSSTKGVPYEQYF	TGTGCCAGCAGTTCCACTAAGGGGGTACCCTACGAGCAGTACTTC
few	TRBV7-9	NA	TRBJ1-2	CASSATTARPYGYTF	TGTGCCAGCAGCGCCACGACAGCTAGGCCCTATGGCTACACCTTC
many	TRBV20-1	NA	TRBJ1-6	CSATFYSVGDSPLHF	TGCAGTGCTACCTTCTACAGCGTAGGGGATTCACCCCTCCACTTT
NA	TRBV12-3/TRBV12-4	NA	TRBJ2-5	CASSLSLAFETQYF	TGTGCCAGCAGTTTATCGCTAGCGTTTGAGACCCAGTACTTC
many	TRBV7-9	NA	TRBJ1-5	CASSLVAGSSPNQPQHF	TGTGCCAGCAGCTTAGTGGCAGGGAGTTCCCCCAATCAGCCCCAGCATTTT
NA	TRBV5-5	NA	TRBJ2-3	CASRGLTTDTQYF	TGTGCCAGCAGAGGACTAACCACAGATACGCAGTATTTT
many	TRBV7-2	NA	TRBJ2-3	CASRLPSTSTDTQYF	TGTGCCAGCAGACTGCCGTCCACCAGCACAGATACGCAGTATTTT
few	TRBV20-1	NA	TRBJ2-4	CSARVNHGKNIQYF	TGCAGTGCTAGAGTAAACCACGGCAAAAACATTCAGTACTTC
many	TRBV12-3/TRBV12-4	NA	TRBJ1-1	CASRQAWAREAFF	TGTGCCAGCAGGCAGGCGTGGGCCCGTGAAGCTTTCTTT
many	TRBV6-2/TRBV6-3	NA	TRBJ2-1	CASSYRTAANEQFF	TGTGCCAGCAGTTACAGGACAGCTGCCAATGAGCAGTTCTTC
many	TRBV25-1	NA	TRBJ2-1	CASSGGAGAAYEQFF	TGTGCCAGCAGTGGGGGGGCGGGAGCAGCATATGAGCAGTTCTTC
many	TRBV7-2	NA	TRBJ1-4	CASSPPDKKLFF	TGTGCCAGCAGCCCCCCCGACAAGAAACTGTTTTTT
NA	TRBV20-1	TRBD2	TRBJ2-7	CSASDVPSGSYEQYF	TGCAGTGCTAGCGATGTTCCTAGCGGGTCCTACGAGCAGTACTTC
few	TRBV29-1	NA	TRBJ2-2	CSVEREPDTGELFF	TGCAGCGTTGAACGGGAGCCGGACACCGGGGAGCTGTTTTTT
few	TRBV20-1	NA	TRBJ1-6	CSAREAIPANSPLHF	TGCAGTGCTAGAGAGGCCATCCCCGCCAATTCACCCCTCCACTTT
once	TRBV24-1	TRBD2	TRBJ2-5	CATSDSGTSGTQYF	TGTGCCACCAGTGACAGCGGGACTAGCGGGACCCAGTACTTC
many	TRBV7-9	TRBD1	TRBJ2-1	CASSPLGAGGYNEQFF	TGTGCCAGCAGCCCCCTCGGGGCAGGGGGCTACAATGAGCAGTTCTTC
NA	TRBV20-1	NA	TRBJ2-5	CSARENIQETQYF	TGCAGTGCTAGAGAGAACATCCAAGAGACCCAGTACTTC
NA	TRBV5-8	NA	TRBJ1-1	CASRLTSEAFF	TGTGCCAGCCGGCTTACGTCTGAAGCTTTCTTT
few	TRBV29-1	TRBD2	TRBJ2-2	CSVEDSGGVDTGELFF	TGCAGCGTTGAAGATTCGGGAGGGGTGGACACCGGGGAGCTGTTTTTT
many	TRBV6-1	NA	TRBJ2-5	CATKVGETQYF	TGTGCCACCAAGGTTGGAGAGACCCAGTACTTC
NA	TRBV28	TRBD2	TRBJ2-3	CASSPPQTSFRTDTQYF	TGTGCCAGCAGTCCCCCGCAGACTAGCTTCCGCACAGATACGCAGTATTTT
few	TRBV7-2	TRBD2	TRBJ2-7	CASSLRSGGGIIEQYF	TGTGCCAGCAGCCTTAGGAGTGGGGGGGGAATCATCGAGCAGTACTTC
NA	TRBV4-3	NA	TRBJ1-3	CASSQEGAAGNTIYF	TGCGCCAGCAGCCAAGAAGGGGCGGCTGGAAACACCATATATTTT
few	TRBV14	NA	TRBJ1-6	CASSHLQGLSPLHF	TGTGCCAGCAGCCATCTGCAGGGGCTATCACCCCTCCACTTT
NA	TRBV20-1	NA	TRBJ2-5	CSAWYSPQGTQYF	TGCAGTGCCTGGTACTCCCCGCAAGGGACCCAGTACTTC
NA	TRBV6-5	NA	TRBJ1-1	CASSVVRENTEAFF	TGTGCCAGCAGTGTAGTGAGGGAGAACACTGAAGCTTTCTTT
many	TRBV7-3	NA	TRBJ2-6	CASSLGDGRSGANVLTF	TGTGCCAGCAGCTTAGGGGACGGCCGCTCTGGGGCCAACGTCCTGACTTTC
few	TRBV6-1	TRBD2	TRBJ2-7	CASSLLAGAPYEQYF	TGTGCCAGCAGCCTCTTAGCGGGAGCCCCCTACGAGCAGTACTTC
NA	TRBV19	NA	TRBJ1-1	CASGKQSNTEAFF	TGTGCCAGTGGGAAACAATCGAACACTGAAGCTTTCTTT
NA	TRBV29-1	NA	TRBJ2-3	CSVVGEQGRGGTDTQYF	TGCAGCGTTGTTGGGGAACAGGGAAGAGGTGGGACAGATACGCAGTATTTT
few	TRBV9	NA	TRBJ1-6	CASSVGGLADSPLHF	TGTGCCAGCAGCGTAGGAGGATTGGCGGATTCACCCCTCCACTTT
many	TRBV7-8	TRBD1	TRBJ2-6	CASSQQGAAGANVLTF	TGTGCCAGCAGCCAACAGGGGGCGGCTGGGGCCAACGTCCTGACTTTC
many	TRBV7-9	NA	TRBJ2-5	CASSLVGTETQYF	TGTGCCAGCAGCTTGGTGGGCACAGAGACCCAGTACTTC
NA	TRBV4-2	NA	TRBJ2-1	CASSQGMGEQFF	TGTGCCAGCAGCCAAGGAATGGGTGAGCAGTTCTTC
few	TRBV7-8	TRBD1	TRBJ2-5	CASSLTRGRRETQYF	TGTGCCAGCAGCTTAACGAGGGGGCGACGGGAGACCCAGTACTTC